This T cell receptor beta chain was documented in a study of shared T cell receptors in the human thymus. This CDR3 has 13 amino acids. Trimming shortened V by 5 bases and J by 1 base, and 8 bases separated the two germline ends. Germline loops: CDR1 MNHEY, CDR2 SVGAGI. Using immunoSEQ multiplex PCR, the repertoire was profiled, and TCRdb retains in-frame clones only, with some absent. The table shows about 660,000 clones, with around 87% occurring only once. The sample also formed part of further work on human thymus T cells. As that study records: Donation came from healthy Finnish infants having corrective surgery for congenital heart defects. The study used thymus tissue resected during corrective heart surgery. Thymic and blood repertoires seemed to favor certain V and J genes. Related research described strongly overlapping thymic repertoires in unrelated people.

This TCR came from a boy under two years old with a congenital heart defect. The source material was thymocytes. The chain couples TRBV6-5 to TRBJ1-1; D gene uncertain. The DNA of the CDR3 is TGTGCCAGCAGTCCAACAGAGAACACTGAAGCTTTCTTT. Protein sequence: CASSPTENTEAFF.